A single sample gave rise to the 7 T cell receptor beta chains below, sequenced in a study of post-analysis software for immune sequencing data. Study-level points and caveats: Patients had higher frequencies than controls of five or six TRBV segments, including TRBV5-6, TRBV5-1 and TRBV20-1.

Sequencing libraries made from TCR beta cDNA carried unique molecular identifiers. MiXCR, run by TCRdb on the PCR reads, gives a single entry per CDR3 protein. The sample includes more than 450,000 distinct CDR3 sequences, around a third of them seen just once. The antigens these receptors bind are not known. Sequenced: blood. The source of these receptors is a girl aged 2 to 17 with multiple sclerosis.

The chain uses TRBV2 and TRBJ1-2, with D unresolved. Germline CDR1 SNHLY, CDR2 FYNNEI. The CDR3 consists of 13 residues. V lost 0 bases to trimming and J lost 8 bases, with 10 bases between them. CDR3 bases: TGTGCCAGCAGTGAAGCGGAAATGGGAGGCTACACCTTC. The encoded protein is CASSEAEMGGYTF.

The J gene is TRBJ1-1, the V gene TRBV20-1; 9 nucleotides agree with TRBD1. The V gene end was trimmed by 0 bases and the J gene end by 1 base; junction bases not matched to a gene: 6. Germline V gives CDR1 DFQATT, CDR2 SNEGSKA (reference sequence). The CDR3 contains 16 residues. This chain's CDR3 is CSARDWGQGGNTEAFF. CDR3 DNA: TGCAGTGCTAGAGATTGGGGACAGGGTGGGAACACTGAAGCTTTCTTT.

This clonotype has a handful of counts. The chain combines TRBV12-3 or TRBV12-4 with TRBJ2-1, with TRBD1 matching over 10 bases. V was pared by 8 bases and J by 6 bases, with 4 bases of the junction left unmatched. The CDR3 runs to 13 residues. CDR3 sequence: CASSTGGPNEQFF. Written as DNA, the CDR3 is TGTGCCAGCTCGACAGGGGGCCCCAATGAGCAGTTCTTC.

V is TRBV29-1 and J is TRBJ2-7; D call uncertain. The V end was cut by 3 bases, the J end by 3 bases, with 6 bases between. Germline V gives CDR1 SQVTM, CDR2 ANQGSEA. The length of the CDR3 is 11 residues. The CDR3 DNA reads TGCAGCGTTGATCTTGTCTACGAGCAGTACTTC. Amino acids: CSVDLVYEQYF.

The V call is TRBV10-3, the J call TRBJ1-1, with 7 positions matching TRBD1. Losses at the gene ends were 6 bases for V and 4 bases for J; bases not matched to a gene: 5. The CDR3 extends over 13 amino acids. Germline loops: CDR1 ENHRY, CDR2 SYGVKD. The CDR3 sequence is CAIRGDSLTEAFF. CDR3 DNA: TGTGCCATCAGGGGGGACAGTCTCACTGAAGCTTTCTTT.

Many counts were recorded for this clonotype. V is TRBV10-1 and J is TRBJ2-1, with D perhaps TRBD1 (5 bases). CDR1 WNHNN and CDR2 SYGVQD come from the germline V gene (reference sequence). The CDR3 extends over 17 amino acids. Between the trimmed V and J ends, which lost 0 bases and 0 bases, there was a span of 12 bases. CDR3 DNA sequence: TGCGCCAGCAGTGAGTCTGTACAGGCGAGCTCCTACAATGAGCAGTTCTTC. Its protein product is CASSESVQASSYNEQFF.

J is TRBJ1-1 and V is TRBV5-1; 7 bases are shared with TRBD1. The CDR3 covers 15 residues. Germline V gives CDR1 SGHRS, CDR2 YFSETQ. The V gene end was trimmed by 4 bases and the J gene end by 9 bases; junction bases not matched to a gene: 15. The CDR3 is CASSHPDREFSKAFF. The DNA for the CDR3 is TGCGCCAGCAGCCACCCCGACAGGGAGTTTAGTAAAGCTTTCTTT.